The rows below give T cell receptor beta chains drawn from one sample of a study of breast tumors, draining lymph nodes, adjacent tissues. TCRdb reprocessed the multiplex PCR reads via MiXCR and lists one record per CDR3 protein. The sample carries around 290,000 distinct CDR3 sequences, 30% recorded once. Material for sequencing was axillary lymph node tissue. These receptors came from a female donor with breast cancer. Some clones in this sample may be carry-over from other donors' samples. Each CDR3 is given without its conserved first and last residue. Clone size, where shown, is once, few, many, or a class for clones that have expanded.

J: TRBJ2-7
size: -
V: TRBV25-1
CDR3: ASRDWGSYEQY

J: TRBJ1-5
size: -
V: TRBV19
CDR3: ASRIWTGGDQSQH

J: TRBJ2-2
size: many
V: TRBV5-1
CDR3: ASSLGGAGELF

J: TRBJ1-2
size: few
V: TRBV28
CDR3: ASSLSRANGYT

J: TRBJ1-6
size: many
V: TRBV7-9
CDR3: ASSLTPTSPLH

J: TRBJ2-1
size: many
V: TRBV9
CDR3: ASSVTPARNNEQF

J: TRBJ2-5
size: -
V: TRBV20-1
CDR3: SAPTPRQGALETQY

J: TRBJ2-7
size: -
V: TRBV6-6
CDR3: ASRGLAGTYEQY

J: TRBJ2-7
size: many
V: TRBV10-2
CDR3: ASSALAGSSYEQY

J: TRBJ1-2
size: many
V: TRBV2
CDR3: ASVRNSIFYGYT

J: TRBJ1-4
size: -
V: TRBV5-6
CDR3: ASSLGR

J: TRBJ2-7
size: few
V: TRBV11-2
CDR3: ASSHGPVSYEQY

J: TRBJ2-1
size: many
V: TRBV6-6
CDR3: ASSYDNEQF

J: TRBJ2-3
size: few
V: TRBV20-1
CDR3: SARAITGTSRTDTQY

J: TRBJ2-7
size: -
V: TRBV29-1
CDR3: SVEISGYSYEQY

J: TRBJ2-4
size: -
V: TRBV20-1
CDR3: SARDPNRGLAKNIQY

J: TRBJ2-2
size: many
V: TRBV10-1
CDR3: AGSESKGVNTGELF

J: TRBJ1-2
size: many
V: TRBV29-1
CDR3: SVGEMGGYT

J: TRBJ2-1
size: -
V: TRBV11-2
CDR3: ASSPGRGGRAINEQF

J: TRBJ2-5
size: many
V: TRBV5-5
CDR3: ASSLGTGRFETQY

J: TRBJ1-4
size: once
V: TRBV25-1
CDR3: ASRSGVRSEKLF

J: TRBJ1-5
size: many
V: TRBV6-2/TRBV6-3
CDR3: ASSGVLLSQPQH

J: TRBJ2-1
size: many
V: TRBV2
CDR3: ASGTLGRGEQF

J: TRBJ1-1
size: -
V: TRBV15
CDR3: ATSRRGSEAF

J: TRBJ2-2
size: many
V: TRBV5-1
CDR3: ASSLEVTAGELF

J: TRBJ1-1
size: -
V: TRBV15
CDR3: TTRYGNTEAF

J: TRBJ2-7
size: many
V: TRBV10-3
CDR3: AISPTGVGGEQY

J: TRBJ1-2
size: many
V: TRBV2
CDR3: ASSDVPGQGSNYGYT

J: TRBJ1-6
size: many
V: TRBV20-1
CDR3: SARERGQGYNSPLH

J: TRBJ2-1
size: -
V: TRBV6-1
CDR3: ASSEEVGNEQF

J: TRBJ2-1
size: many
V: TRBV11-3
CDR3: ASSLGTGGVYNEQF

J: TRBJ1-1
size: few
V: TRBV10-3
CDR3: AISADRETEAF

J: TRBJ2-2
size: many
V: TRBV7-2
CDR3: ASSFRSGQGMDTGELF

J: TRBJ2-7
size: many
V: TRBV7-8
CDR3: ASSATGGGAFNEQY

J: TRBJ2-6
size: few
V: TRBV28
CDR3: ASSLFSRTAGANVLT

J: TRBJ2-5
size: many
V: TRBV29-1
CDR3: SVRSRQETQY

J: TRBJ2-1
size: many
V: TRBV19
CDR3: ASSPGLGGVGPYNEQF

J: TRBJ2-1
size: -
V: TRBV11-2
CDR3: ASSLDGLASDTQF

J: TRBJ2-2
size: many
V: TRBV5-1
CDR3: ASRFTSTGELF

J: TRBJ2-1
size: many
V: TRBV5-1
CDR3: ASSLTGQFNEQF

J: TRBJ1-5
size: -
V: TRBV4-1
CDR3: ASSQETGVGNQPQH

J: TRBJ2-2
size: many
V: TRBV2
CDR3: ASSEIGPTGELF

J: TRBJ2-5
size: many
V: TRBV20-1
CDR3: SARDGASGQETQY

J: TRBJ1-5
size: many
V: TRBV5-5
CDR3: ASSLVFDQPQH

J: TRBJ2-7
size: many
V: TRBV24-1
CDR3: ATSAQRLGTGGSYEQY

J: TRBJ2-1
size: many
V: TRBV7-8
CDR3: ASSQGGPYNEQF

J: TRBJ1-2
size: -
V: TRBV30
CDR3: AWRLDRENNYGYT

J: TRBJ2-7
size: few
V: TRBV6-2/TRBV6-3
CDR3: ASSSASYEQY

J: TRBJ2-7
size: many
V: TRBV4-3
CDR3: ASSPARGMGYEQY

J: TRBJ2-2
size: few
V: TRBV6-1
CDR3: ASQVMNTGELF

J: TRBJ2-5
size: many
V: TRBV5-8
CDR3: ASSPSPEETQY

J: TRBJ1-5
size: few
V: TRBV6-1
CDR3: ASSEGVSIGQPQH

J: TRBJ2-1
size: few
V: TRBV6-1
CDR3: ASSALSGGRRANEQF

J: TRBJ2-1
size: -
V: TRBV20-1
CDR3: CAALAGFYNEQF